The entry below gives a single T cell receptor (beta chain) sequence along with its context. Its antigen is unidentified. This sample is drawn from a study of shared clonotypes between healthy human individuals. Findings and limits, study-wide: Represented genetic and exposure-history diversity was restricted by having few donors.

CD45RO-negative cells were positively selected for CCR7, leaving out terminally differentiated effector memory CD45RA+ cells. TCRdb's copy holds only in-frame clones and misses some; the assay was immunoSEQ multiplex PCR. The table lists a few million clones, about 94% of them singletons, with 1.5% to 2% in the top ten. This clonotype was sampled from a man aged 18 to 29 in good health. Some clones in this sample may be carry-over from other donors' samples. The sequencing input was naive CD8+ T cells from PBMCs.

CDR3 residues: CAIGVTDTQYF. The DNA for the CDR3 is TGTGCCATCGGTGTCACAGATACGCAGTATTTT. The chain combines TRBV10-3 with TRBJ2-3; D gene unclear. Germline values: CDR1 ENHRY, CDR2 SYGVKD. The CDR3 runs to 11 residues. V dropped 8 bases and J dropped 2 bases, with 5 bases sitting between them.